The entry below gives a single T cell receptor (beta chain) sequence along with its context. The data belong to a study of blood T cell repertoires in COVID-19. Study context: Sites across the United States, Italy and Spain contributed samples from acute and convalescent COVID-19. T cells, B-cell-depleted T cells, or PBMCs provided the cDNA or gDNA that served as material.

In the authors' methods: Reference gene primers were amplified, and this amplification served to estimate nucleated cell counts. Clones were read by immunoSEQ multiplex PCR, and TCRdb kept only the in-frame ones, dropping some. V and J calls and clone size are given by that table; D and trimming were obtained from the DNA. The sample consists of 150,000 to 200,000 clones, 87% of them appearing once. CDR1 and CDR2 (germline): KGHDR, SFDVKD. CDR3 size: 17 residues. The V gene lost 4 bases and the J gene lost 4 bases, with 21 bases spanning the gap. The chain carries TRBV24-1 and TRBJ1-2, with a weak D call TRBD1 (6 bases). The clonotype originates from a man aged 55 to 70 with active or convalescent COVID-19. The sample taken for sequencing was peripheral blood. The CDR3 DNA is TGTGCCACCAGTGACCTTAACCCTAGAGGGGGACCCTATGGCTACACCTTC. Its translation: CATSDLNPRGGPYGYTF.